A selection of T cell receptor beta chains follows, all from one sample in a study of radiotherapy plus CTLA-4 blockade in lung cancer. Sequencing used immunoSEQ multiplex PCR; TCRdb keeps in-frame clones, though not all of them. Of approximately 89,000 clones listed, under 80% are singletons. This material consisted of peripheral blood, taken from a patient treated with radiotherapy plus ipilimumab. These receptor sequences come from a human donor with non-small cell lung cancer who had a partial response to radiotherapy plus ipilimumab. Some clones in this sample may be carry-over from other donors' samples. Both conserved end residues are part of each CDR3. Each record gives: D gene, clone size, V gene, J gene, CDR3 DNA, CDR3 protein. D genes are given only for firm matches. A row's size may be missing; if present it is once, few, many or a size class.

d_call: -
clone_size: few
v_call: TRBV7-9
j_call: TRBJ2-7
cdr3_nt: TGTGCCAGCAGCTCGGCGACAGTCTACGAGCAGTACTTC
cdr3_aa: CASSSATVYEQYF

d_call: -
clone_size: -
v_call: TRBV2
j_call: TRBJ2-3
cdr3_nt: TGTGCCAGCACGCCCAAAGAGGGGGTTGGAGATACGCAGTATTTT
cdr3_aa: CASTPKEGVGDTQYF

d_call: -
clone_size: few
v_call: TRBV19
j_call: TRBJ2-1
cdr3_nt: TGTGCCAGTGCGAGGGCCGGGCGCGATGAGCAGTTCTTC
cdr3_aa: CASARAGRDEQFF

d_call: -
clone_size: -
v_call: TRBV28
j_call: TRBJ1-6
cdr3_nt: TGTGCCAGCAGAGATCCGGGTCCAGATTCACCCCTCCACTTT
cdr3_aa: CASRDPGPDSPLHF

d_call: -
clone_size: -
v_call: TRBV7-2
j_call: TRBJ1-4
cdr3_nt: TGTGCCAGCAGCGGGGGGGGCCAGGCCGCGAAAAAACTGTTTTTT
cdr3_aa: CASSGGGQAAKKLFF

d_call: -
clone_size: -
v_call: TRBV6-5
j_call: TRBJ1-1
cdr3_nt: TGTGCCAGCAGAGACCGGCGACAGAACACTGAAGCTTTCTTT
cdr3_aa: CASRDRRQNTEAFF

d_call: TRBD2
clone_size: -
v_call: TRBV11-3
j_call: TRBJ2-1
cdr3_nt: TGTGCCAGCAGCTTCAGGCGGGGGAATGAGCAGTTCTTC
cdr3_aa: CASSFRRGNEQFF

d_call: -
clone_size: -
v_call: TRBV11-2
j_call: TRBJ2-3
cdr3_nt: TGTGCCAGCAGCTTTGGTGGCGGAGATACGCAGTATTTT
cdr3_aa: CASSFGGGDTQYF

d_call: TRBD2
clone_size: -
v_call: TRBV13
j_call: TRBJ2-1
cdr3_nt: TGTGCCAGCAGCTTAGGGGGCGGGAGAAGGTCGGGCAATGAGCAGTTCTTC
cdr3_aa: CASSLGGGRRSGNEQFF

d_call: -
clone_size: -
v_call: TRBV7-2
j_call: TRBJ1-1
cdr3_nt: TGTGCCAGCAGCTTAGGGAGCACCCCAAGAGGAGCTTTCTTT
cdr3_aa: CASSLGSTPRGAFF

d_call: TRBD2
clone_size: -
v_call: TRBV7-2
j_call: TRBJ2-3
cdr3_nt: TGTGCCAGCAGCTTAGGCACTAGCGTTAATACGCAGTATTTT
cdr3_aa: CASSLGTSVNTQYF

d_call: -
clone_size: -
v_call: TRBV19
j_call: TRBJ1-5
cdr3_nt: TGTGCCAGTAGTATGGGGGCAAGGGGCAATCAGCCCCAGCATTTT
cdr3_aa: CASSMGARGNQPQHF

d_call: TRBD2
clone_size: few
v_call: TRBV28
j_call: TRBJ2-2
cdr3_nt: TGTGCCAGCAGGCGACTAGCGGGAGAAGACACCGGGGAGCTGTTTTTT
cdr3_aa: CASRRLAGEDTGELFF

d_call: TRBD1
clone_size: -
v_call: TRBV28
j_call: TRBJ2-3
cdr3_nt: TGTGCCAGCAGTTTGCAGGGGGCTTCCACAGATACGCAGTATTTT
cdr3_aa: CASSLQGASTDTQYF

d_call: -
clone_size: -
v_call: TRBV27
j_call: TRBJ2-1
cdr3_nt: TGTGCCAGCAGTCCATACCCCCCCGGGTACACCTACAATGAGCAGTTCTTC
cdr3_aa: CASSPYPPGYTYNEQFF

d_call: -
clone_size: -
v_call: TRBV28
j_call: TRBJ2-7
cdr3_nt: TGTGCCAGCAGTGCCTCTCTCCGGGTCCCGCAGTACTTC
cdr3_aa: CASSASLRVPQYF

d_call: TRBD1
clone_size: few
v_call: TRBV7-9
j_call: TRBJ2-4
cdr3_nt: TGTGCCAGCAGACGGGACAGGGGAAAAAACATTCAGTACTTC
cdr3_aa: CASRRDRGKNIQYF

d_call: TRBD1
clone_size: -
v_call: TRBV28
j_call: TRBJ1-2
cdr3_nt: TGTGCCAGCAGGACAGACAGGGTCCATGGCTACACCTTC
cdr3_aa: CASRTDRVHGYTF

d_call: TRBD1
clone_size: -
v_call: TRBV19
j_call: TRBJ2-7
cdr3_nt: TGTGCCAGTAGTATAGGCAGGGGGCCCTACGAGCAGTACTTC
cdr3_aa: CASSIGRGPYEQYF